A selection of T cell receptor beta chains follows, all from one sample in a study of spatial heterogeneity in lung cancer. TCRdb itself ran the 5' RACE reads through MiXCR, one entry per CDR3 protein. The sample carries about 110,000 distinct CDR3 sequences, less than 14% recorded once. Source: PBMCs, taken at follow-up. The receptors originated from a female donor with early-stage non-small cell lung cancer. Each CDR3 is given with its conserved first and last residue. A D gene is named only where the DNA matches it firmly. The listing skips clone size in some rows; elsewhere it reads once, few, many or a size class.

D | size | J | V | CDR3 | DNA
NA | many | TRBJ1-5 | TRBV2 | CASSRQGSNQPQHF | TGTGCCAGCAGCCGGCAAGGGTCTAATCAGCCCCAGCATTTT
TRBD2 | few | TRBJ2-1 | TRBV18 | CASSPGLAGGDEQFF | TGTGCCAGCTCACCCGGACTAGCGGGAGGAGATGAGCAGTTCTTC
NA | few | TRBJ1-5 | TRBV28 | CASSFRWGESNQPQHF | TGTGCCAGCAGTTTCCGGTGGGGCGAGAGCAATCAGCCCCAGCATTTT
TRBD1 | NA | TRBJ2-5 | TRBV6-1 | CASRWGQDLQETQYF | TGTGCCAGCAGGTGGGGACAGGACTTACAAGAGACCCAGTACTTC
NA | NA | TRBJ2-5 | TRBV7-2 | CASSFGGKETQYF | TGTGCCAGCAGCTTTGGCGGGAAAGAGACCCAGTACTTC
NA | NA | TRBJ1-3 | TRBV27 | CASSPIAGLHFSGNTIYF | TGTGCCAGCAGTCCTATAGCGGGACTGCATTTCTCTGGAAACACCATATATTTT
TRBD1 | NA | TRBJ1-4 | TRBV18 | CASGGTGNEKLFF | TGTGCCAGCGGAGGGACAGGAAATGAAAAACTGTTTTTT
TRBD1 | many | TRBJ2-5 | TRBV10-3 | CAISRDRGDETQYF | TGTGCCATCAGTAGGGACAGGGGTGATGAGACCCAGTACTTC
NA | NA | TRBJ1-4 | TRBV5-1 | CASSFTGSNEKLFF | TGCGCCAGCAGCTTTACAGGGTCTAATGAAAAACTGTTTTTT
TRBD1 | NA | TRBJ2-1 | TRBV5-6 | CASSPRDRGSNEQFF | TGTGCCAGCAGCCCCCGGGACAGGGGATCCAATGAGCAGTTCTTC
TRBD1 | few | TRBJ2-1 | TRBV7-9 | CASLPGQRYNEQFF | TGTGCCAGCCTGCCGGGACAGAGATACAATGAGCAGTTCTTC
NA | few | TRBJ1-2 | TRBV3-1 | CASSQDEPPYGYTF | TGTGCCAGCAGCCAAGATGAACCTCCATATGGCTACACCTTC
TRBD1 | few | TRBJ1-1 | TRBV9 | CASSAGQEPTEAFF | TGTGCCAGCAGCGCGGGACAGGAACCTACAGAAGCTTTCTTT
TRBD1 | few | TRBJ1-5 | TRBV19 | CASSINRGPNQPQHF | TGTGCCAGTAGTATAAACAGGGGGCCTAATCAGCCCCAGCATTTT
TRBD1 | many | TRBJ1-2 | TRBV5-4 | CASSLATGGAHYGYTF | TGTGCCAGCAGCTTGGCGACAGGGGGCGCCCACTATGGCTACACCTTC
NA | NA | TRBJ1-6 | TRBV3-1 | CASSRSGVYNSPLHF | TGTGCCAGCAGCCGAAGCGGTGTTTATAATTCACCCCTCCACTTT
TRBD2 | many | TRBJ2-2 | TRBV6-2/TRBV6-3 | CASSPRSGLAGNTGELFF | TGTGCCAGCAGTCCCCGGTCAGGACTAGCGGGGAACACCGGGGAGCTGTTTTTT
TRBD2 | few | TRBJ2-1 | TRBV27 | CASSYGTSGYNEQFF | TGTGCCAGCAGTTACGGGACTAGCGGGTACAATGAGCAGTTCTTC
NA | medium-sized | TRBJ1-5 | TRBV19 | CASSKARSNQPQHF | TGTGCCAGTAGTAAGGCCCGGTCGAATCAGCCCCAGCATTTT
TRBD1 | many | TRBJ1-5 | TRBV20-1 | CSARRTGVSNQPQHF | TGCAGTGCTAGGCGGACAGGGGTCAGCAATCAGCCCCAGCATTTT